The rows below give T cell receptor beta chains drawn from one sample of a study of OX40 agonist ivuxolimab in advanced cancers. Assay used: immunoSEQ multiplex PCR; TCRdb lists only in-frame clones, some missing. The sample has fewer than 90,000 clones; more than 85% are singletons. Specimen: CD4+ or CD8+ T cells sorted from blood, collected in a trial of the OX40 agonist ivuxolimab. Receptors were obtained from an adult with an advanced solid tumor such as melanoma, head and neck, liver or kidney cancer. The CDR3 runs from the conserved cysteine through the conserved F or W. The order of the fields is D gene, J gene, V gene, clone size, CDR3 DNA, CDR3 protein. D genes are given only for firm matches. Size is stated for part of the rows, as once, few or many counts, or as a class when the clone is expanded.

d_call: .; j_call: TRBJ2-3; v_call: TRBV6-1; clone_size: .; cdr3_nt: TGTGCCAGCAGTGACATACAGACAACAGATACGCAGTATTTT; cdr3_aa: CASSDIQTTDTQYF
d_call: .; j_call: TRBJ2-7; v_call: TRBV4-3; clone_size: once; cdr3_nt: TGCGCCAGCAGCCACCTCAGGGGGGGGACCTACGAGCAGTACTTC; cdr3_aa: CASSHLRGGTYEQYF
d_call: TRBD1; j_call: TRBJ2-7; v_call: TRBV27; clone_size: once; cdr3_nt: TGTGCCAGCAGTTGGACAGGGGAAACCTACGAGCAGTACTTC; cdr3_aa: CASSWTGETYEQYF
d_call: TRBD2; j_call: TRBJ2-5; v_call: TRBV10-2; clone_size: .; cdr3_nt: TGCGCCAGCAGCATAGCGGGAGGCCAAGAGACCCAGTACTTC; cdr3_aa: CASSIAGGQETQYF
d_call: TRBD1; j_call: TRBJ2-7; v_call: TRBV19; clone_size: .; cdr3_nt: TGTGCCAGTAGTATATCGACAGGGGAGGCCTACGAGCAGTACTTC; cdr3_aa: CASSISTGEAYEQYF
d_call: .; j_call: TRBJ1-1; v_call: TRBV25-1; clone_size: .; cdr3_nt: TGTGCCAGCAGTGAGCCACAGGTAAACACTGAAGCTTTCTTT; cdr3_aa: CASSEPQVNTEAFF
d_call: .; j_call: TRBJ1-6; v_call: TRBV4-3; clone_size: .; cdr3_nt: TGCGCCAGCGGCCAAGATTCTCCGGGGGCCGGCTATAATTCACCCCTCCACTTT; cdr3_aa: CASGQDSPGAGYNSPLHF
d_call: .; j_call: TRBJ1-3; v_call: TRBV19; clone_size: .; cdr3_nt: TGTGCCAGTAGTACGGGAGGGTCGTCTGGAAACACCATATATTTT; cdr3_aa: CASSTGGSSGNTIYF
d_call: .; j_call: TRBJ1-6; v_call: TRBV12-5; clone_size: .; cdr3_nt: TGTGCTAGTGGTTTGTCCAATTCACCCCTCCACTTT; cdr3_aa: CASGLSNSPLHF
d_call: .; j_call: TRBJ2-1; v_call: TRBV7-3; clone_size: .; cdr3_nt: TGTGCCAGCAGCTTAACTGGCCTGGAGGGGCACAATGAGCAGTTCTTC; cdr3_aa: CASSLTGLEGHNEQFF
d_call: .; j_call: TRBJ1-2; v_call: TRBV27; clone_size: .; cdr3_nt: TGTGCCAGCAGTTTATCAGGGGGCTATGGCTACACCTTC; cdr3_aa: CASSLSGGYGYTF
d_call: TRBD2; j_call: TRBJ2-1; v_call: TRBV27; clone_size: .; cdr3_nt: TGTGCCAGCTTGAGCGGGAGGGGCTACAATGAGCAGTTCTTC; cdr3_aa: CASLSGRGYNEQFF
d_call: TRBD1; j_call: TRBJ2-3; v_call: TRBV11-2; clone_size: .; cdr3_nt: TGTGCCAGCAGCTTAACGGGGACAGGGGGATTCACAGATACGCAGTATTTT; cdr3_aa: CASSLTGTGGFTDTQYF
d_call: .; j_call: TRBJ1-2; v_call: TRBV30; clone_size: .; cdr3_nt: TGTGCCTGGAGTGGGGACTGGGGCGCAGGGTATGGCTACACCTTC; cdr3_aa: CAWSGDWGAGYGYTF
d_call: .; j_call: TRBJ2-7; v_call: TRBV6-5; clone_size: .; cdr3_nt: TGTGCCAGCAGCCCGGGACGGACCGCCTACGAGCAGTACTTC; cdr3_aa: CASSPGRTAYEQYF
d_call: .; j_call: TRBJ2-2; v_call: TRBV28; clone_size: .; cdr3_nt: TGTGCCAGCAGCCCTTATGGGCAGGGGTCAGTTGGGAACACCGGGGAGCTGTTTTTT; cdr3_aa: CASSPYGQGSVGNTGELFF
d_call: TRBD2; j_call: TRBJ2-1; v_call: TRBV6-1; clone_size: .; cdr3_nt: TGTGCCAGCAGTGCCCTAGCGGGCGCCTCCTACAATGAGCAGTTCTTC; cdr3_aa: CASSALAGASYNEQFF
d_call: .; j_call: TRBJ2-7; v_call: TRBV28; clone_size: once; cdr3_nt: TGTGCCAGCAGTTTAGACGGGTCGTGGGCCTACGAGCAGTACTTC; cdr3_aa: CASSLDGSWAYEQYF
d_call: .; j_call: TRBJ1-4; v_call: TRBV27; clone_size: .; cdr3_nt: TGTGCCAGCAGTCTCGGGGGTGCGGAAGAAAAACTGTTTTTT; cdr3_aa: CASSLGGAEEKLFF
d_call: .; j_call: TRBJ1-1; v_call: TRBV7-9; clone_size: .; cdr3_nt: TGTGCCAGCAGCTTGGGGGTAACTGAAGCTTTCTTT; cdr3_aa: CASSLGVTEAFF
d_call: .; j_call: TRBJ2-7; v_call: TRBV20-1; clone_size: .; cdr3_nt: TGCAGTGCGGGGAAGCCCGGGGAGCAGTACTTC; cdr3_aa: CSAGKPGEQYF
d_call: .; j_call: TRBJ2-2; v_call: TRBV28; clone_size: once; cdr3_nt: TGTGCCGGGGGGGACAGGGGGGAGCTGTTTTTT; cdr3_aa: CAGGDRGELFF
d_call: .; j_call: TRBJ1-5; v_call: TRBV4-1; clone_size: .; cdr3_nt: TGCGCCAGCAGCCATTGGGGTCCCGATCAGCCCCAGCATTTT; cdr3_aa: CASSHWGPDQPQHF
d_call: TRBD2; j_call: TRBJ2-3; v_call: TRBV11-2; clone_size: .; cdr3_nt: TGTGCCAGCGAGGGGACTAGCGGGTATCCGCAGTATTTT; cdr3_aa: CASEGTSGYPQYF
d_call: TRBD2; j_call: TRBJ2-1; v_call: TRBV10-3; clone_size: .; cdr3_nt: TGTGCCACGGGGGGAGGCCGAAGCTCCTACAATGAGCAGTTCTTC; cdr3_aa: CATGGGRSSYNEQFF
d_call: .; j_call: TRBJ2-2; v_call: TRBV29-1; clone_size: .; cdr3_nt: TGCAGCGTTGTGTGGAGAACCGGGGAGCTGTTTTTT; cdr3_aa: CSVVWRTGELFF
d_call: .; j_call: TRBJ2-2; v_call: TRBV7-6; clone_size: .; cdr3_nt: TGTGCCAGCAGCTTCTCCACCGGGGAGCTGTTTTTT; cdr3_aa: CASSFSTGELFF
d_call: .; j_call: TRBJ1-2; v_call: TRBV15; clone_size: .; cdr3_nt: TGTGCCACCAGCGTCAGGGGACCCTATGGCTACACCTTC; cdr3_aa: CATSVRGPYGYTF
d_call: TRBD1; j_call: TRBJ1-1; v_call: TRBV19; clone_size: once; cdr3_nt: TGTGCCAGTACCCCGACAGGGGCAAGTACTGAAGCTTTCTTT; cdr3_aa: CASTPTGASTEAFF
d_call: .; j_call: TRBJ1-1; v_call: TRBV7-6; clone_size: once; cdr3_nt: TGTGCCAGCAGCTTAGCGGGGGTGAACACTGAAGCTTTCTTT; cdr3_aa: CASSLAGVNTEAFF
d_call: .; j_call: TRBJ2-3; v_call: TRBV7-9; clone_size: .; cdr3_nt: TGTGCCAGCAGCCCCCCCACAGATACGCAGTATTTT; cdr3_aa: CASSPPTDTQYF
d_call: TRBD2; j_call: TRBJ2-5; v_call: TRBV4-1; clone_size: .; cdr3_nt: TGCGCCAGCAGCCCTGTAGCGGGGCTCGGGGAGACCCAGTACTTC; cdr3_aa: CASSPVAGLGETQYF
d_call: TRBD1; j_call: TRBJ2-1; v_call: TRBV5-1; clone_size: .; cdr3_nt: TGCGCCAGCAGCTTCCTGGGGTTCAGGGGGCAAGGTTACAATGAGCAGTTCTTC; cdr3_aa: CASSFLGFRGQGYNEQFF
d_call: .; j_call: TRBJ2-1; v_call: TRBV7-6; clone_size: .; cdr3_nt: TGTGCCAGCAGCTTAAGGGAGAATGAGCAGTTCTTC; cdr3_aa: CASSLRENEQFF
d_call: TRBD1; j_call: TRBJ1-2; v_call: TRBV10-3; clone_size: .; cdr3_nt: TGTGCCATCGGCGCCCGGGACAGCGAAATCTATGGCTACACCTTC; cdr3_aa: CAIGARDSEIYGYTF
d_call: .; j_call: TRBJ2-2; v_call: TRBV6-5; clone_size: .; cdr3_nt: TGTGCCAGCAGCACGGACGGGAGTAACACCGGGGAGCTGTTTTTT; cdr3_aa: CASSTDGSNTGELFF
d_call: TRBD2; j_call: TRBJ2-7; v_call: TRBV5-1; clone_size: .; cdr3_nt: TGCGCCAGCAGCTTTTTTTTAGCGGGAAGCTCCTACGAGCAGTACTTC; cdr3_aa: CASSFFLAGSSYEQYF
d_call: .; j_call: TRBJ1-2; v_call: TRBV1; clone_size: .; cdr3_nt: TGCACCAGCAGCCAAGCTCAGGGGGCTCAGGGCTATGGCTACACCTTC; cdr3_aa: CTSSQAQGAQGYGYTF
d_call: .; j_call: TRBJ2-2; v_call: TRBV29-1; clone_size: .; cdr3_nt: TGCAGCGTTGTAAGGGTGAACACCGGGGAGCTGTTTTTT; cdr3_aa: CSVVRVNTGELFF
d_call: TRBD1; j_call: TRBJ1-5; v_call: TRBV6-1; clone_size: .; cdr3_nt: TGTGCCAGCAGTGAAGTTGCCAGGGGGCAATATCAGCCCCAGCATTTT; cdr3_aa: CASSEVARGQYQPQHF
d_call: .; j_call: TRBJ2-7; v_call: TRBV27; clone_size: .; cdr3_nt: TGTGCCAGCAGTCTAGGATGGCGGTACGAGCAGTACTTC; cdr3_aa: CASSLGWRYEQYF
d_call: .; j_call: TRBJ2-2; v_call: TRBV4-3; clone_size: .; cdr3_nt: TGCGCCAGCAGCCAAGATGGGCAGGGAGTGGGTACCGGGGAGCTGTTTTTT; cdr3_aa: CASSQDGQGVGTGELFF
d_call: TRBD2; j_call: TRBJ2-5; v_call: TRBV9; clone_size: .; cdr3_nt: TGTGCCAGCAGCGCTAGCGGGGGAGCCGGGACCCAGTACTTC; cdr3_aa: CASSASGGAGTQYF
d_call: TRBD1; j_call: TRBJ2-7; v_call: TRBV4-3; clone_size: .; cdr3_nt: TGCGCCAGCAGCCAAAGGACAGGGCGGTACGAGCAGTACTTC; cdr3_aa: CASSQRTGRYEQYF
d_call: .; j_call: TRBJ2-7; v_call: TRBV27; clone_size: .; cdr3_nt: TGTGCCAGCAGTTTAGATGGGGGTTACGAGCAGTACTTC; cdr3_aa: CASSLDGGYEQYF
d_call: .; j_call: TRBJ2-1; v_call: TRBV27; clone_size: .; cdr3_nt: TGTGCCGTTTTGAACGTGTACAATGAGCAGTTCTTC; cdr3_aa: CAVLNVYNEQFF
d_call: .; j_call: TRBJ2-1; v_call: TRBV21-1; clone_size: .; cdr3_nt: TGTGCCAGCAGCAAATCCCCGGGACTAGCGACCCTAGTGGGGCAGTTCTTC; cdr3_aa: CASSKSPGLATLVGQFF
d_call: .; j_call: TRBJ2-2; v_call: TRBV7-9; clone_size: .; cdr3_nt: TGTGCCAGCAGCTTAGGTACCGGGGAGCTGTTTTTT; cdr3_aa: CASSLGTGELFF
d_call: TRBD1; j_call: TRBJ1-2; v_call: TRBV6-5; clone_size: .; cdr3_nt: TGTGCCAGCAGTTACTCGAGGGACAGGGGGTTTGGTGGCTACACCTTC; cdr3_aa: CASSYSRDRGFGGYTF
d_call: .; j_call: TRBJ2-7; v_call: TRBV5-4; clone_size: .; cdr3_nt: TGTGCCAGCAGCTCGGGCCCTTTTTCCTACGAGCAGTACTTC; cdr3_aa: CASSSGPFSYEQYF
d_call: .; j_call: TRBJ2-7; v_call: TRBV6-9; clone_size: .; cdr3_nt: TGTGACCGCCTTTTCGAACACTTC; cdr3_aa: CDRLFEHF
d_call: TRBD2; j_call: TRBJ2-6; v_call: TRBV2; clone_size: .; cdr3_nt: TGTGCCAGCACAATGCGGGGGGGCTCTGGGGCCAACGTCCTGACTTTC; cdr3_aa: CASTMRGGSGANVLTF
d_call: TRBD2; j_call: TRBJ2-5; v_call: TRBV6-5; clone_size: .; cdr3_nt: TGTGCCAGCAGCCGACTAGCGGCTCAAGAGACCCAGTACTTC; cdr3_aa: CASSRLAAQETQYF
d_call: TRBD1; j_call: TRBJ1-4; v_call: TRBV28; clone_size: .; cdr3_nt: TGTGCCAGCAGTTACCAGGGGGATGAAAAACTGTTTTTT; cdr3_aa: CASSYQGDEKLFF
d_call: .; j_call: TRBJ1-4; v_call: TRBV2; clone_size: once; cdr3_nt: TGTGCCAGCAGTGCTCAGGGTGCAACTAATGAAAAACTGTTTTTT; cdr3_aa: CASSAQGATNEKLFF